This TCR beta chain emerged from a study of T-cell reconstitution after alpha-beta-depleted transplantation in children. Regarding the study as a whole: About two months after transplant, alpha-beta T cells reportedly came from several hundred expanded graft clones.

As to this clonotype: Its matching antigen is unknown.

As it was prepared, the TCRbeta library received unique molecular identifiers. TCRdb re-called the PCR reads through MiXCR, storing one row per CDR3 protein. The table shows under 850,000 distinct CDR3 sequences, with roughly 13% occurring only once. The CDR3 loop spans 15 amino acids. The ends were cut back, 0 bases at V and 4 bases at J, with 13 bases in the middle. The germline V gene encodes CDR1 DFQATT and CDR2 SNEGSKA (reference sequence). The V and J genes are TRBV20-1 and TRBJ2-1, with D uncertain. The specimen was PBMCs, collected before TCRalphabeta/CD19-depleted stem cell transplant. The TCR originated in a girl aged 2 to 9 with congenital amegakaryocytic thrombocytopenia, due to receive a stem cell transplant. The CDR3 sequence: CSARDLGGPYNEQFF. The DNA for the CDR3 is TGCAGTGCTAGAGATTTGGGCGGCCCATACAATGAGCAGTTCTTC.